The source of this T cell receptor beta chain is a study of human T cells and chemical hapten exposure. The time point: pre-sensitization, week 0. As to treatment: therapeutic diphenylcyclopropenone sensitization with weekly scalp DPC. There are 15 residues in the CDR3. V was pared by 6 bases and J by 4 bases, with 6 bases of the junction left unmatched. This clonotype was detected many times. TCRdb reprocessed the RACE reads with MiXCR, giving one entry per CDR3 protein. The repertoire holds approximately 400,000 distinct CDR3 sequences, with more than 4.5% as singletons. The origin of this receptor is a woman aged 45-65 years with alopecia areata. Some clones in this sample may be carry-over from other donors' samples. The genes are TRBV12-3 or TRBV12-4 and TRBJ1-2; TRBD1 agrees at 12 bases. This sample comprised whole blood, obtained in connection with sensitization to the hapten diphenylcyclopropenone (DPC). The CDR3 bases are TGTGCCAGCAGCCGAGGGACAGGGGGCGCCTATGGCTACACCTTC. Residues: CASSRGTGGAYGYTF.